Listed here are 15 T cell receptor beta chains from one sample, sequenced in a study of T cell responses to AZD1222 COVID-19 vaccine. The table came from immunoSEQ multiplex PCR; TCRdb's copy has only in-frame clones and leaves some out. The sample records about 160,000 clones, under 95% being singletons. The source material was peripheral blood, sampled on day 0 of MenACWY control vaccination. These receptors came from an adult in good health.

V gene TRBV18 combines with J gene TRBJ1-3; D call uncertain. The CDR3 length is 15 residues. V was trimmed by 6 bases and J by 2 bases, leaving 14 bases between them. Germline assignment: CDR1 KGHSH and CDR2 LQKENI. CDR3 region: CASSHDRNTGNTIYF. The CDR3 region has the DNA TGTGCCAGCTCCCACGACCGGAACACTGGAAACACCATATATTTT.

The V gene is TRBV30, the J gene TRBJ1-2; D uncertain. CDR3 length: 15 residues. V was pared by 4 bases and J by 0 bases, with 15 bases between. Germline values: CDR1 GTSNPN, CDR2 SVGIG (reference sequence). The CDR3 DNA reads as TGTGCCTGGACCAGGCAGGCTACCTCTAACTATGGCTACACCTTC. It translates to CAWTRQATSNYGYTF.

This chain connects TRBV7-9 to TRBJ1-3; the D is unclear. Germline V gene data show CDR1 as SEHNR and CDR2 as FQNEAQ (reference sequence). This CDR3 has 15 residues. Trimming cost V 1 base and J 1 base, with 8 bases left between them. The CDR3 spells CASSLGRRSGNTIYF. Written as DNA, the CDR3 is TGTGCCAGCAGCTTAGGGCGACGTTCTGGAAACACCATATATTTT.

The chain has TRBV9 and TRBJ1-3, with a tentative D call TRBD1 (5 bases). CDR1 and CDR2 (germline): SGDLS, YYNGEE. The V end lost 2 bases, the J end lost 0 bases, and 9 bases lay between the germline ends. The CDR3 covers 15 residues. CDR3 coding DNA: TGTGCCAGCAGCGTGGGACTGCTCTCTGGAAACACCATATATTTT. Translated, it gives CASSVGLLSGNTIYF.

This clone was seen a few times. V usage is TRBV3-1 (or the pseudogene TRBV3-2) and J usage is TRBJ2-7; the match to TRBD1 covers 9 bases. CDR1 and CDR2 from the germline V gene are LGHDT and YNNKEL (reference sequence). With 5 bases clipped from V and 2 bases from J, the junction kept 4 bases outside the gene matches. This CDR3 has 14 amino acids. CDR3 protein: CASSARDRAYEQYF. In DNA form, the CDR3 reads TGTGCCAGCAGCGCTCGGGACAGGGCCTACGAGCAGTACTTC.

The J gene is TRBJ2-2, the V gene TRBV7-9; 7 bases are shared with TRBD1. Germline lookup yields CDR1 SEHNR and CDR2 FQNEAQ (reference sequence). Trimming removed 5 bases from V and 3 bases from J; junction bases left unmatched: 3. The CDR3 totals 14 residues. The CDR3: CASSPDRDTGELFF. CDR3 DNA: TGTGCCAGCAGCCCCGACAGGGACACCGGGGAGCTGTTTTTT.

J is TRBJ1-5 and V is TRBV5-6; possible D gene TRBD1, 5 bases. The CDR3 runs 16 residues. Trimming left V 1 base short and J 5 bases short, with 16 bases between. CDR1 and CDR2 from the germline V gene are SGHDT and YYEEEE. This chain's CDR3 is CASSLWGNRIHQPQHF. The CDR3 bases are TGTGCCAGCAGCTTGTGGGGGAACCGGATACATCAGCCCCAGCATTTT.

This chain connects TRBV14 to TRBJ1-1; possible D gene TRBD1, 6 bases. CDR1 SGHDN and CDR2 FVKESK come from the germline V gene. Trimming stripped 4 bases from V and 7 bases from J, with 22 bases between. The CDR3 loop spans 16 amino acids. The CDR3 loop is CASSRTQGGAIDEAFF. CDR3 DNA: TGTGCCAGCAGCCGGACGCAAGGGGGGGCAATTGATGAAGCTTTCTTT.

The chain couples TRBV4-1 to TRBJ2-2; 7 bases are shared with TRBD1. CDR1 is MGHRA and CDR2 is YSYEKL in the germline V gene. The V gene end was trimmed by 0 bases and the J gene end by 3 bases; junction bases not matched to a gene: 7. The CDR3 extends over 17 amino acids. The CDR3 sequence: CASSQEAGQAYTGELFF. DNA for the CDR3: TGCGCCAGCAGCCAAGAGGCAGGACAGGCGTACACCGGGGAGCTGTTTTTT.

The CDR3 nucleotides are TGTGCCAGCAGCCGAGGCTATACCTACGAGCAGTACTTC. The encoded protein is CASSRGYTYEQYF. This sequence joins TRBV27 and TRBJ2-7; D uncertain. The germline CDR1 and CDR2 sequences are MNHEY and SMNVEV (reference sequence). V lost 6 bases to trimming and J lost 2 bases, with 11 bases between them. The length of the CDR3 is 13 residues.

The V and J genes are TRBV3-1 (or the pseudogene TRBV3-2) and TRBJ1-2; D unresolved. The V end was cut by 0 bases, the J end by 4 bases, with 9 bases between. The V gene's germline CDR1 is LGHDT and CDR2 YNNKEL (reference sequence). The length of the CDR3 is 14 residues. DNA for the CDR3: TGTGCCAGCAGCCAAGATGAGGTCCCCTATGGCTACACCTTC. It is translated as CASSQDEVPYGYTF.

The V call is TRBV5-1, the J call TRBJ2-1, with D perhaps TRBD1 or TRBD2 (6 bases each). The length of the CDR3 is 17 residues. The V end lost 0 bases, the J end lost 4 bases, and 17 bases lay between the germline ends. Germline-derived CDR1 and CDR2 are SGHRS and YFSETQ. This CDR3 reads CASSLATGGGLYNEQFF. The CDR3 DNA sequence: TGCGCCAGCAGCTTGGCAACAGGAGGGGGTTTATACAATGAGCAGTTCTTC.

This chain uses TRBV29-1 with TRBJ2-1; D is perhaps TRBD2 (5 bases). V lost 3 bases to trimming and J lost 6 bases, with 9 bases between them. CDR3 size: 12 residues. Germline V gives CDR1 SQVTM, CDR2 ANQGSEA. This chain's CDR3 is CSVDGGGNEQFF. CDR3 DNA: TGCAGCGTTGATGGAGGCGGCAATGAGCAGTTCTTC.

V gene TRBV7-9 combines with J gene TRBJ1-1; no firm D call. Germline V CDR1 and CDR2: SEHNR, FQNEAQ (reference sequence). Trimming shortened V by 5 bases and J by 2 bases, and 18 bases separated the two germline ends. The CDR3 is made up of 16 amino acids. CDR3: CASSGVSTTTNTEAFF. As DNA, the CDR3 is TGTGCCAGCAGCGGGGTCTCAACGACGACTAACACTGAAGCTTTCTTT.

The chain couples TRBV7-3 to TRBJ1-5; the D is unclear. With 5 bases removed from V and 0 bases from J, the gap between germline ends came to 8 bases. Germline V gene data show CDR1 as SGHTA and CDR2 as FQGTGA. The CDR3 length is 14 residues. Here the CDR3 reads CASSVEGSNQPQHF. In DNA form, the CDR3 reads TGTGCCAGCAGCGTAGAGGGTAGCAATCAGCCCCAGCATTTT.